Each of the 21 T cell receptor beta chains below was sequenced from the same sample in a study of lymphopenia after photon versus proton radiotherapy. Clones were read by immunoSEQ multiplex PCR, and TCRdb kept only the in-frame ones, dropping some. Among approximately 30,000 clones, 75% to 90% were seen once, and the ten largest hold 3% to 4.5%. The source material was peripheral blood, sampled from a patient treated with photon-based radiotherapy. The receptors derive from a woman aged 45-65 years with pancreatic cancer.

The chain links TRBV6-1 to TRBJ2-5; possibly TRBD1 for D (6 bases). Germline lookup yields CDR1 MNHNS and CDR2 SASEGT. The V end was cut by 3 bases, the J end by 5 bases, with 13 bases between. There are 14 residues in the CDR3. The CDR3: CASSDLGGRETQYF. Written as DNA, the CDR3 is TGTGCCAGCAGTGATTTAGGGGGAAGGGAGACCCAGTACTTC.

This clone was counted once. The chain couples TRBV5-1 to TRBJ2-3; 9 bases align to TRBD2. The germline V gene has CDR1 SGHRS and CDR2 YFSETQ. The length of the CDR3 is 15 residues. V dropped 1 base and J dropped 2; count of bases not matched to a gene: 2. DNA for the CDR3: TGCGCCAGCAGCTTGCGGGGACTAGCCACAGATACGCAGTATTTT. It is translated as CASSLRGLATDTQYF.

CDR3 region: CSVEYLNTGELFF. The CDR3, as DNA: TGCAGCGTTGAATACTTGAACACCGGGGAGCTGTTTTTT. The J gene is TRBJ2-2, the V gene TRBV29-1; D is ambiguous. This CDR3 region has 13 residues. CDR1 is SQVTM, CDR2 ANQGSEA, per germline. The V gene lost 2 bases and the J gene lost 1 base, with 5 bases spanning the gap.

This chain connects TRBV7-7 to TRBJ2-5, with D possibly being TRBD1 (6 bases). CDR1 is SSHAT and CDR2 is FNYEAQ in the germline V gene (reference sequence). The CDR3 spans 16 residues. Trimming shortened V by 5 bases and J by 2 bases, and 18 bases separated the two germline ends. CDR3 in amino acids: CASSPGNRVPQETQYF. Here the CDR3 DNA reads TGTGCCAGCAGCCCCGGGAACAGGGTGCCTCAAGAGACCCAGTACTTC.

In its sample, this clone was seen a few times. This chain uses TRBV30 with TRBJ2-5; maybe TRBD1 (6 bases). The CDR3 has 13 residues. Germline lookup yields CDR1 GTSNPN and CDR2 SVGIG (reference sequence). V lost 3 bases to trimming and J lost 1 base, with 9 bases between them. The CDR3 region is CAWSLDSQETQYF. The DNA of the CDR3 is TGTGCCTGGAGCCTGGACAGCCAAGAGACCCAGTACTTC.

The V call is TRBV19, the J call TRBJ2-3; tentative D call: TRBD2 (5 bases). In germline, CDR1 is LNHDA, CDR2 SQIVND (reference sequence). The CDR3 runs to 15 residues. V gave up 7 bases and J gave up 0 bases, with 14 bases separating them. Here the CDR3 DNA reads TGTGCCAGTAATGCCGCCCGGACTAGCACAGATACGCAGTATTTT. Its translation: CASNAARTSTDTQYF.

The table lists this clone with a few counts. V and J are TRBV9 and TRBJ2-2, with 12 nucleotides matching TRBD2. The germline gives CDR1 SGDLS, CDR2 YYNGEE. V shed 4 bases, J shed 3 bases, and the junction held 16 bases outside the gene matches. This CDR3 is built from 20 residues. This CDR3 reads CASSPLAGGPKDEDTGELFF. CDR3 nucleotides: TGTGCCAGCAGCCCCCTAGCGGGAGGGCCGAAGGACGAAGACACCGGGGAGCTGTTTTTT.

The rearrangement uses TRBV19 and TRBJ2-1, with 11 bases aligning to TRBD2. V lost 5 bases, J lost 3 bases, and 3 bases stayed unmatched. The CDR3 covers 15 residues. In germline, CDR1 is LNHDA, CDR2 SQIVND (reference sequence). CDR3 loop: CASSAGLADYNEQFF. CDR3 nucleotides: TGTGCCAGTAGTGCGGGACTAGCGGACTACAATGAGCAGTTCTTC.

The chain has TRBV29-1 and TRBJ1-1, with D perhaps TRBD1 (5 bases). The CDR3 contains 14 residues. Looked up from germline, CDR1 is SQVTM and CDR2 is ANQGSEA. V lost 4 bases, J lost 2 bases, and 14 bases lay in between. CDR3 sequence: CSVVGGGLNTEAFF. In DNA form, the CDR3 reads TGCAGCGTTGTGGGGGGTGGGCTAAACACTGAAGCTTTCTTT.

J is TRBJ1-4 and V is TRBV6-1; 7 bases fit TRBD1. Unmatched junction bases numbered 5, after V lost 3 bases and J lost 7 bases. Germline lookup yields CDR1 MNHNS and CDR2 SASEGT. The CDR3 is 14 residues long. CDR3 amino acids: CASSENRGGEKLFF. In DNA, the CDR3 is TGTGCCAGCAGTGAGAACAGGGGCGGTGAAAAACTGTTTTTT.

The genes are TRBV19 and TRBJ1-1; D unclear. Per germline, CDR1 LNHDA and CDR2 SQIVND (reference sequence). This CDR3 spans 12 amino acids. V was pared by 5 bases and J by 10 bases, with 14 bases between. This chain's CDR3 is CASSPSRVGAFF. DNA for the CDR3: TGTGCCAGTAGTCCCTCGCGGGTCGGAGCTTTCTTT.

The chain combines TRBV7-9 with TRBJ2-7; the match to TRBD2 covers 7 bases. CDR3 size: 13 residues. Germline assignment: CDR1 SEHNR and CDR2 FQNEAQ (reference sequence). Unmatched junction bases numbered 3, after V lost 4 bases and J lost 3 bases. The CDR3 protein is CASSSGLVYEQYF. CDR3 nucleotides: TGTGCCAGCAGCTCCGGACTAGTCTACGAGCAGTACTTC.

The V call is TRBV19, the J call TRBJ2-7; 11 nucleotides agree with TRBD2. CDR1 is LNHDA and CDR2 is SQIVND in the germline V gene (reference sequence). The junction had 3 bases not matched to a gene; V was cut back by 5 bases and J by 0 bases. CDR3 size: 15 residues. CDR3 bases: TGTGCCAGTAGTCGGGGGACTAGCGGCTCCTACGAGCAGTACTTC. It specifies CASSRGTSGSYEQYF.

The chain uses TRBV11-2 and TRBJ1-3; D gene uncertain. The CDR3 extends over 16 amino acids. With 5 bases removed from V and 3 bases from J, the gap between germline ends came to 17 bases. From germline, CDR1 is SGHAT and CDR2 FQNNGV. The CDR3 protein is CASSPLGNPGGNTIYF. The CDR3 nucleotides read TGTGCCAGCAGCCCCTTGGGGAATCCGGGTGGAAACACCATATATTTT.

The gene calls are TRBV7-6 and TRBJ2-7; D may match TRBD1 or TRBD2 (5 bases each). The CDR3 contains 14 residues. Germline CDR1 and CDR2: SGHVS and FNYEAQ. With 1 base removed from V and 5 bases from J, the gap between germline ends came to 12 bases. The CDR3 sequence is CASSLDGTRNEQYF. CDR3 in DNA: TGTGCCAGCAGCTTAGACGGGACGAGGAACGAGCAGTACTTC.

This clone was counted a single time. The chain has TRBV2 and TRBJ1-1, with TRBD1 as a possible D gene (5 bases). The CDR3 contains 12 residues. V was pared by 5 bases and J by 7 bases, with 11 bases between. CDR1 is SNHLY, CDR2 FYNNEI, per germline. CDR3 sequence reads: CASSMGGIEAFF. The CDR3 DNA sequence: TGTGCCAGCAGTATGGGGGGGATTGAAGCTTTCTTT.

This chain uses TRBV10-1 with TRBJ2-3; D gene uncertain. The CDR3 is 11 amino acids. V was shortened by 5 bases and J by 6 bases, with 6 bases between the two germline ends. Germline CDR1 WNHNN, CDR2 SYGVQD (reference sequence). The CDR3, as DNA: TGCGCCAGCAGTTACGAGGATACGCAGTATTTT. Translation: CASSYEDTQYF.

The chain is built from TRBV5-1 and TRBJ1-3; 7 bases are a match to TRBD1. The CDR3 sequence is 16 residues long. V gave up 1 base and J gave up 3 bases; unmatched junction bases: 7. Germline V lookup: CDR1 SGHRS, CDR2 YFSETQ. The CDR3 region is CASSLNSGGNGNTIYF. CDR3 bases: TGCGCCAGCAGCTTGAATTCAGGGGGGAATGGAAACACCATATATTTT. The full variable domain, with the rest looked up from reference TRBV5-1 and TRBJ1-3, is KAGVTQTPRYLIKTRGQQVTLSCSPISGHRSVSWYQQTPGQGLQFLFEYFSETQRNKGNFPGRFSGRQFSNSRSEMNVSTLELGDSALYLCASSLNSGGNGNTIYFGEGSWLTVV.

The chain combines TRBV11-2 with TRBJ2-3, with D uncertain. CDR1 and CDR2 from the germline V gene are SGHAT and FQNNGV. The CDR3 consists of 14 residues. The V gene lost 7 bases and the J gene lost 1 base, with 12 bases spanning the gap. The CDR3 loop is CASTRNTGTDTQYF. For the CDR3, the DNA is TGTGCCAGCACCCGGAATACGGGCACAGATACGCAGTATTTT.

This clone has only one observation. The chain combines TRBV28 with TRBJ2-5; D not certain. CDR3 length equals 14 residues. V lost 6 bases and J lost 5, with 16 bases in between. The germline V gene has CDR1 MDHEN and CDR2 SYDVKM. The CDR3 nucleotides read TGTGCCAGCAGCCCTATCCTGAGCCACGAGACCCAGTACTTC. This codes for CASSPILSHETQYF.

The chain employs TRBV6-1 and TRBJ2-7; TRBD1 might be the D (6 bases). Germline CDR1 MNHNS, CDR2 SASEGT. V dropped 2 bases and J dropped 0 bases, with 20 bases sitting between them. The CDR3 sequence is 18 residues long. In DNA form, the CDR3 reads TGTGCCAGCAGTGAAATGGATATAACAGGGTCGCTCTCCTACGAGCAGTACTTC. This gives the protein CASSEMDITGSLSYEQYF.